These 32 T cell receptor beta chains came from one sample sequenced in a study of T-cell memory formation after mild COVID-19. TCRdb reprocessed the 5' RACE reads with MiXCR, giving one entry per CDR3 protein. Of hundreds of thousands of distinct CDR3 sequences detected, roughly 20% appear once; the ten largest clones hold around 9.2%. Sequencing input: PBMCs or a T cell subset sorted from them (not recorded which). These receptors were taken from an adult woman who had mild COVID-19 (a few samples of this study predate the infection). Cell type and time point are not known.

This clonotype was recorded a few times. The chain carries TRBV6-4 and TRBJ2-3; D not certain. V was cut by 4 bases and J by 5 bases, with 10 bases left in between. The CDR3 is made up of 13 amino acids. Germline loops: CDR1 MRHNA, CDR2 SNTAGT. For the CDR3, the DNA is TGTGCCAGCAGTGCATGGGCAGGAGATACGCAGTATTTT. Translation: CASSAWAGDTQYF.

This chain connects TRBV4-2 to TRBJ2-1, with TRBD2 matching over 7 bases. Germline-derived CDR1 and CDR2 are LGHNA and YNFKEQ. The CDR3 runs to 14 residues. V trimming: 1 base; J trimming: 7 bases; junction bases outside the gene matches: 4. CDR3 sequence (DNA): TGTGCCAGCAGCCAAGGGGGACTATCGAATGAGCAGTTCTTC. Translation: CASSQGGLSNEQFF.

This chain joins TRBV5-1 and TRBJ2-3; 9 bases align to TRBD1. The J segment lost 2 bases and the V segment lost 2 bases, leaving 6 bases of the junction unmatched. The CDR3 runs 16 residues. Looked up from germline, CDR1 is SGHRS and CDR2 is YFSETQ. CDR3 nucleotide sequence: TGCGCCAGCAGCTTATCAGGGACAGGGTCCACAGATACGCAGTATTTT. It specifies CASSLSGTGSTDTQYF.

This clonotype was recorded a few times. The V gene is TRBV10-3, the J gene TRBJ1-5; unclear D gene. Germline-derived CDR1 and CDR2 are ENHRY and SYGVKD. There are 13 residues in the CDR3. V lost 4 bases, J lost 7 bases, and 11 bases lay in between. The CDR3 here is CAISGAGRQPQHF. The CDR3 DNA is TGTGCCATCAGTGGGGCAGGACGGCAGCCCCAGCATTTT.

This clonotype was observed a handful of times. The chain uses TRBV15 and TRBJ2-7; 10 bases map to TRBD2. CDR1 is LNHNV and CDR2 is YYDKDF in the germline V gene (reference sequence). Trimming took 5 bases from V and 3 from J; bases not matched to a gene: 4. The CDR3 spans 14 residues. CDR3 DNA sequence: TGTGCCACCAGCGGGGGACTAGCGCACTACGAGCAGTACTTC. Its protein is CATSGGLAHYEQYF.

This clonotype came up a few times. The chain combines TRBV12-3 or TRBV12-4 with TRBJ2-4; maybe TRBD1 (6 bases). The CDR3 covers 19 residues. Trimming took 5 bases from V and 3 from J, leaving 26 bases between them. The DNA of the CDR3 is TGTGCCAGCAGTCCCCTAGGGACAATCACCAGGGACGGCAAAAACATTCAGTACTTC. Translating it yields CASSPLGTITRDGKNIQYF.

This clonotype was counted only a few times. V and J are TRBV7-2 and TRBJ2-3; D may be TRBD2 (5 bases). CDR3 length equals 15 residues. Per the germline V gene, CDR1 is SGHTA and CDR2 is FQGNSA. V shed 1 base and J shed 1 base, with 9 bases lying between them. CDR3 loop: CASSLEQRGTDTQYF. CDR3 in DNA: TGTGCCAGCAGCTTAGAGCAGAGGGGCACAGATACGCAGTATTTT. The full variable domain, completed using reference TRBV7-2 and TRBJ2-3, is GAGVSQSPSNKVTEKGKDVELRCDPISGHTALYWYRQSLGQGLEFLIYFQGNSAPDKSGLPSDRFSAERTGGSVSTLTIQRTQQEDSAVYLCASSLEQRGTDTQYFGPGTRLTVL.

This clonotype has only a few counts. This chain links TRBV13 with TRBJ2-7; D unresolved. This CDR3 is built from 14 residues. V lost 3 bases and J lost 0, with 9 bases in between. The germline CDR1 and CDR2 sequences are PRHDT and FYEKMQ (reference sequence). The DNA for the CDR3 is TGTGCCAGCAGCTTCCCCCGCGGCTCCTACGAGCAGTACTTC. Its translation is CASSFPRGSYEQYF.

The table lists this clonotype with a few counts. The CDR3 reads CASRSTGNTGELFF. Written as DNA, the CDR3 is TGTGCCAGCAGGTCGACAGGGAACACCGGGGAGCTGTTTTTT. The chain uses TRBV12-3 or TRBV12-4 and TRBJ2-2; TRBD1 is a possible D gene (6 bases). The CDR3 sequence is 14 residues long. Trimming took 6 bases from V and 1 from J, leaving 9 bases between them.

The chain employs TRBV2 and TRBJ2-2, with D possibly matching TRBD1 (6 bases). The CDR3 sequence is 14 residues long. V gave up 6 bases and J gave up 5 bases, with 13 bases separating them. Germline CDR1 and CDR2: SNHLY and FYNNEI. In nucleotides, the CDR3 is TGTGCCAGCAGGGCCCGCGGACAGACCGGGGAGCTGTTTTTT. It translates to CASRARGQTGELFF.

This clonotype showed up just a few times. The chain carries TRBV6-5 and TRBJ2-1; D is unresolved. Looked up from germline, CDR1 is MNHEY and CDR2 is SVGAGI. Trimming left V 4 bases short and J 7 bases short, with 8 bases between. The CDR3 sequence is 12 residues long. For the CDR3, the DNA is TGTGCCAGCAGTTCCAATGTGAATGAGCAGTTCTTC. This gives the protein CASSSNVNEQFF.

The table lists this clonotype with a few counts. The CDR3 is CASSSDRGRYEQYF. In nucleotides, the CDR3 is TGTGCCAGCAGCTCAGACAGGGGGCGCTACGAGCAGTACTTC. The gene calls are TRBV7-2 and TRBJ2-7; 10 nucleotides align to TRBD1. The V segment lost 4 bases and the J segment 3 bases; nucleotides outside the gene matches: 3. The V gene's germline CDR1 is SGHTA and CDR2 FQGNSA. The CDR3 contains 14 residues.

This chain uses TRBV7-2 with TRBJ2-1; D assignment may be TRBD1 or TRBD2 (10 bases each). V was cut by 8 bases and J by 4 bases, with 24 bases left in between. This CDR3 has 17 residues. Germline loops: CDR1 SGHTA, CDR2 FQGNSA. The CDR3 protein is CASLITSGTGAYNEQFF. The CDR3 DNA follows: TGTGCCAGCCTCATAACTAGCGGGACAGGGGCGTACAATGAGCAGTTCTTC.

The V gene is TRBV2, the J gene TRBJ2-7; 9 bases fit TRBD2. CDR3 length equals 17 residues. Germline trimming cut 6 bases from V and 6 bases from J; bases unmatched to any gene: 18. The V gene's germline CDR1 is SNHLY and CDR2 FYNNEI. CDR3 sequence: CASRRAGTSRTTSEQYF. The CDR3 DNA is TGTGCCAGCAGGCGGGCCGGGACTAGCCGGACGACATCCGAGCAGTACTTC.

This clonotype came up a few times. Mismatch with germline at one junction end may stem from a read error. The V and J genes are TRBV20-1 and TRBJ2-2, with TRBD2 matching over 10 bases. This CDR3 comprises 15 residues. Germline V gives CDR1 DFQATT, CDR2 SNEGSKA (reference sequence). CDR3 amino acids: CSARGVLAGAGELFF. DNA for the CDR3: TGCAGTGCCAGAGGAGTGCTAGCGGGAGCCGGGGAGCTGTTTTTT.

CDR3 in amino acids: CASSFQLGTGGPEAFF. CDR3 nucleotides: TGTGCCAGCAGTTTTCAGTTGGGGACAGGGGGCCCTGAAGCTTTCTTT. The gene calls are TRBV12-3 or TRBV12-4 and TRBJ1-1, with 12 bases fitting TRBD1. Losses at the gene ends were 3 bases for V and 6 bases for J; bases not matched to a gene: 8. The CDR3 sequence is 16 residues long.

This clonotype was found many times. The chain has TRBV5-1 and TRBJ2-1, with 12 bases identical to TRBD2. There are 16 residues in the CDR3. The germline gives CDR1 SGHRS, CDR2 YFSETQ. V was clipped by 4 bases and J by 6 bases; unmatched bases: 8. The CDR3: CASSPLSGLAGNEQFF. Here the CDR3 DNA reads TGCGCCAGCAGCCCCTTATCGGGACTAGCGGGCAATGAGCAGTTCTTC.

The V gene is TRBV10-3, the J gene TRBJ1-4; 8 bases match TRBD1. V lost 3 bases and J lost 10; bases outside the gene matches: 7. The length of the CDR3 is 14 residues. CDR1 and CDR2 (germline): ENHRY, SYGVKD. The CDR3 DNA is TGTGCCATCAGTGAAGGGACAGGCCGGGGAAAACTGTTTTTT. Encoded protein: CAISEGTGRGKLFF.

V and J are TRBV7-9 and TRBJ2-5; D remains unclear. From germline, CDR1 is SEHNR and CDR2 FQNEAQ (reference sequence). The V end was cut by 5 bases, the J end by 5 bases, with 15 bases between. The CDR3 sequence is 14 residues long. This chain's CDR3 is CASSQLVSRETQYF. The CDR3 DNA reads as TGTGCCAGCAGCCAACTGGTCAGTCGGGAGACCCAGTACTTC.

The genes are TRBV6-6 and TRBJ2-3; either TRBD1 or TRBD2 may fit D (5 bases each). CDR3 length equals 13 residues. Germline V gene data show CDR1 as MNHNY and CDR2 as SVGAGI (reference sequence). V lost 7 bases to trimming and J lost 0 bases, with 8 bases between them. CDR3 loop: CASTRDSTDTQYF. The CDR3 nucleotides read TGTGCCAGCACACGGGACAGCACAGATACGCAGTATTTT.

V usage is TRBV7-8 and J usage is TRBJ1-5; TRBD1 is a possible D gene (6 bases). V was cut by 7 bases and J by 6 bases, with 22 bases left in between. The CDR3 sequence is 16 residues long. From germline, CDR1 is SGHVS and CDR2 FQNEAQ. The DNA for the CDR3 is TGTGCCAGCACCCGCCTCCCAGGGGATCCGGGTCAGCCCCAGCATTTT. Its translation is CASTRLPGDPGQPQHF.

The rearrangement uses TRBV6-4 and TRBJ1-1; 8 positions match TRBD1. The germline V gene encodes CDR1 MRHNA and CDR2 SNTAGT. Unmatched junction bases numbered 9, after V lost 0 bases and J lost 3 bases. The CDR3 covers 17 residues. Here the CDR3 DNA reads TGTGCCAGCAGTGACTCGAAGACAGGGGTAGCGTACACTGAAGCTTTCTTT. Its protein is CASSDSKTGVAYTEAFF.

In its sample, this clonotype was seen many times. The chain couples TRBV7-6 to TRBJ2-1; no firm D call. The CDR3 has 16 residues. The V gene's germline CDR1 is SGHVS and CDR2 FNYEAQ. Trimming left V 0 bases short and J 5 bases short, with 14 bases between. The CDR3 protein is CASSLALASRHNEQFF. CDR3 DNA sequence: TGTGCCAGCAGCTTAGCTCTGGCTAGTCGCCACAATGAGCAGTTCTTC.

This clonotype showed up just a few times. The chain carries TRBV3-1 and TRBJ2-5; D unresolved. Germline-derived CDR1 and CDR2 are LGHDT and YNNKEL (reference sequence). The CDR3 contains 12 residues. The V and J ends lost 0 bases and 6 bases respectively, with 5 bases between them. This CDR3 reads CASSQEAKTQYF. CDR3 in DNA: TGTGCCAGCAGCCAAGAGGCAAAGACCCAGTACTTC.

The chain joins TRBV7-2 to TRBJ1-2, with a weak D call TRBD1 (6 bases). V shed 3 bases and J shed 5 bases, with 16 bases lying between them. CDR3 length: 15 amino acids. Germline CDR1 SGHTA, CDR2 FQGNSA. CDR3 bases: TGTGCCAGCAGCTTCGGCTCCGGGACACAATATGGCTACACCTTC. It is translated as CASSFGSGTQYGYTF.

The rearrangement links TRBV19 to TRBJ1-5; tentative D call: TRBD1 (5 bases). The CDR3 contains 12 residues. V dropped 5 bases and J dropped 8 bases, with 10 bases sitting between them. Germline CDR1 reads LNHDA; CDR2 reads SQIVND (reference sequence). Here the CDR3 reads CASSVQDEPQHF. The CDR3 nucleotides are TGTGCCAGTAGTGTACAGGATGAGCCCCAGCATTTT.

About this clonotype: Given the absence of the conserved phenylalanine or tryptophan at the CDR3 end, a read error is likely. It is unclear where the CDR3 begins or ends on the DNA, so no DNA is shown, and the CDR3 is as TCRdb lists it. The chain recombines TRBV6-2 or TRBV6-3 with TRBJ2-1. The CDR3 is 10 amino acids long, termini counted. Germline assignment: CDR1 MNHEY and CDR2 SVGEGT. The CDR3 loop is CASSYILSPV.

This clonotype was seen a handful of times. The chain couples TRBV4-2 to TRBJ2-1; no clear D. Germline CDR1 reads LGHNA; CDR2 reads YNFKEQ. The CDR3 length is 16 residues. V was trimmed by 0 bases and J by 9 bases, leaving 18 bases between them. This chain's CDR3 is CASSQDTAAWGPEQFF. CDR3 DNA: TGTGCCAGCAGCCAAGATACCGCAGCGTGGGGTCCTGAGCAGTTCTTC.

There are many counts of this clonotype. This chain joins TRBV7-2 and TRBJ2-3; D unresolved. Trimming took 5 bases from V and 2 from J, leaving 5 bases between them. In germline, CDR1 is SGHTA, CDR2 FQGNSA. This CDR3 contains 12 residues. The CDR3 loop is CASSRFTDTQYF. In DNA, the CDR3 is TGTGCCAGCAGCCGCTTCACAGATACGCAGTATTTT.

This clonotype turned up a few times. This chain links TRBV12-3 or TRBV12-4 with TRBJ2-7; weak D call: TRBD2 (7 bases). With 4 bases removed from V and 4 bases from J, the gap between germline ends came to 14 bases. This CDR3 spans 14 amino acids. In nucleotides, the CDR3 is TGTGCCAGCAGTTCCTCGGGGGGCTATTACGAGCAGTACTTC. This encodes CASSSSGGYYEQYF.

The chain combines TRBV5-5 with TRBJ2-7, with TRBD1 as a possible D gene (6 bases). Trimming shortened V by 4 bases and J by 3 bases, and 14 bases separated the two germline ends. The CDR3 runs to 14 residues. Looked up from germline, CDR1 is SGHKS and CDR2 is YYEKEE (reference sequence). This chain's CDR3 is CASSIGQIYYEQYF. CDR3 DNA: TGTGCCAGCAGCATTGGACAGATTTACTACGAGCAGTACTTC.

The rearrangement links TRBV30 to TRBJ1-1, with no clear D. V lost 2 bases and J 2 bases, leaving 6 bases between the germline ends. This CDR3 is 12 amino acids long. Per the germline V gene, CDR1 is GTSNPN and CDR2 is SVGIG (reference sequence). The CDR3: CAWSWVNTEAFF. The CDR3 DNA reads TGTGCCTGGAGTTGGGTCAACACTGAAGCTTTCTTT.